Detailed here is one T cell receptor (beta chain). The CDR3 consists of 15 residues. From germline, CDR1 is GTSNPN and CDR2 SVGIG (reference sequence). V lost 2 bases and J lost 1, with 12 bases in between. The data belong to a study of blood T cell repertoires in COVID-19. Looking at the study overall: Sites across the United States, Italy and Spain contributed samples from acute and convalescent COVID-19. Sources were T cells, B-cell-depleted T cells, or PBMCs; the material itself was cDNA or gDNA.

Under the authors' procedure: Estimation of nucleated cell counts relied on the amplification of reference gene primers. The protocol was immunoSEQ multiplex PCR, while the TCRdb copy is restricted to in-frame clones and leaves out a portion. V, J and clone size are taken as reported in that table, and D and trimming were inferred from the DNA itself. This table holds about 180,000 clones, approximately 91% found once. This receptor was taken from a man aged 45-60 years with acute or convalescent COVID-19. Source material: peripheral blood. The chain is built from TRBV30 and TRBJ1-5, with D unclear. This chain's CDR3 is CAWSPTLNSNQPQHF. The CDR3 DNA reads TGTGCCTGGAGTCCGACTTTAAACAGCAATCAGCCCCAGCATTTT.